These 13 T cell receptor beta chains originate from one sample sequenced in a study of cytomegalovirus exposure and HLA in healthy donors. The primer mix had 60 Vbeta and 13 Jbeta primers. Clones were read by immunoSEQ multiplex PCR, and TCRdb kept only the in-frame ones, dropping some. The profile shows some 120,000 clones, roughly 79% of them singletons. Source material: PBMCs. These receptor sequences come from a woman in her thirties in good health and CMV-seronegative.

The rearrangement joins TRBV11-2 to TRBJ2-7; 7 nucleotides align to TRBD1. Germline lookup yields CDR1 SGHAT and CDR2 FQNNGV. Trimming removed 6 bases from V and 3 bases from J; junction bases left unmatched: 11. CDR3 length: 15 residues. CDR3 in DNA: TGTGCCAGCAGGGGCGACAGGGTCCCCTTCTACGAGCAGTACTTC. Translation: CASRGDRVPFYEQYF.

V usage is TRBV6-6 and J usage is TRBJ1-2; D might be TRBD1 (6 bases). Germline V CDR1 and CDR2: MNHNY, SVGAGI (reference sequence). CDR3 size: 14 residues. With 2 bases removed from V and 8 bases from J, the gap between germline ends came to 15 bases. CDR3 sequence: CASSYGDNPAGYTF. The CDR3 nucleotides are TGTGCCAGCAGTTACGGGGACAACCCCGCCGGCTACACCTTC.

This chain connects TRBV4-1 to TRBJ2-3; 14 bases line up with TRBD2. The CDR3 length is 16 residues. V lost 4 bases and J lost 4; bases outside the gene matches: 4. CDR1 and CDR2 from the germline V gene are MGHRA and YSYEKL. In DNA, the CDR3 is TGCGCCAGCAGCCCGAGACTAGCGGGAGGGGCAGATACGCAGTATTTT. Amino acids: CASSPRLAGGADTQYF.

The CDR3 nucleotides are TGTGCCAGCAGGACCCGAGGGACAGGTGCCTACGAGCAGTACTTC. It yields the protein CASRTRGTGAYEQYF. The J gene is TRBJ2-7, the V gene TRBV28; 8 bases map to TRBD1. V dropped 6 bases and J dropped 2; count of bases not matched to a gene: 9. This CDR3 is 15 amino acids long. Germline V gene data show CDR1 as MDHEN and CDR2 as SYDVKM.

CDR3 amino acids: CATQANDYGYTF. The CDR3 DNA follows: TGTGCCACCCAGGCAAATGACTATGGCTACACCTTC. The chain combines TRBV2 with TRBJ1-2; D call uncertain. The CDR3 is made up of 12 amino acids. Germline-derived CDR1 and CDR2 are SNHLY and FYNNEI. Trimming shortened V by 10 bases and J by 3 bases, and 12 bases separated the two germline ends.

This clone was observed a handful of times. This chain uses TRBV28 with TRBJ2-1, with D possibly matching TRBD1 (6 bases). Germline V gene data show CDR1 as MDHEN and CDR2 as SYDVKM. With 6 bases removed from V and 0 bases from J, the gap between germline ends came to 15 bases. This CDR3 has 16 amino acids. CDR3 sequence: CASRNLVGGSYNEQFF. The DNA for the CDR3 is TGTGCCAGCAGAAACTTGGTAGGGGGCTCCTACAATGAGCAGTTCTTC.

The chain recombines TRBV2 with TRBJ2-7, with 9 bases lining up with TRBD1. Trimming removed 6 bases from V and 5 bases from J; junction bases left unmatched: 8. Germline-derived CDR1 and CDR2 are SNHLY and FYNNEI. This CDR3 is 14 amino acids long. Here the CDR3 reads CASRGTGGSNEQYF. The CDR3 nucleotides read TGTGCCAGCAGGGGAACAGGGGGCTCGAACGAGCAGTACTTC.

The gene calls are TRBV5-1 and TRBJ1-2; 9 bases fit TRBD1. Trimming removed 5 bases from V and 2 bases from J; junction bases left unmatched: 7. Germline lookup yields CDR1 SGHRS and CDR2 YFSETQ. The CDR3 length is 15 residues. The CDR3 sequence: CASSAGTGNNYGYTF. CDR3 DNA sequence: TGCGCCAGCAGTGCCGGGACAGGGAACAACTATGGCTACACCTTC.

The rearrangement joins TRBV27 to TRBJ2-5; TRBD2 is a possible D gene (7 bases). The CDR3 has 16 amino acids. From germline, CDR1 is MNHEY and CDR2 SMNVEV (reference sequence). Trimming stripped 0 bases from V and 5 bases from J, with 16 bases between. The CDR3 sequence is CASSLSSGGAGETQYF. The CDR3 region has the DNA TGTGCCAGCAGTTTATCGTCGGGGGGCGCTGGGGAGACCCAGTACTTC.

The rearrangement joins TRBV15 to TRBJ2-3, with 10 bases identical to TRBD2. V lost 8 bases, J lost 2 bases, and 13 bases stayed unmatched. CDR1 LNHNV and CDR2 YYDKDF come from the germline V gene (reference sequence). This CDR3 spans 17 amino acids. The CDR3 DNA sequence: TGTGCCACCTCTCGGGGGGGCACTAGCGGGACCACAGATACGCAGTATTTT. Its protein is CATSRGGTSGTTDTQYF.

The V and J genes are TRBV30 and TRBJ2-3; TRBD2 is a possible D gene (7 bases). Per the germline V gene, CDR1 is GTSNPN and CDR2 is SVGIG (reference sequence). Trimming removed 0 bases from V and 2 bases from J, with 15 bases in between. CDR3 length: 16 amino acids. The CDR3 protein is CAWSVLSGTYTDTQYF. For the CDR3, the DNA is TGTGCCTGGAGTGTACTGAGCGGGACATACACAGATACGCAGTATTTT.

This chain connects TRBV5-1 to TRBJ2-5, with 7 bases that match TRBD1. The closer fit of TRBJ2-7 to the DNA end suggests the J call may be wrong. The germline CDR1 and CDR2 sequences are SGHRS and YFSETQ. The CDR3 has 15 amino acids. CDR3 in DNA: TGCGCCAGCAGAGCTACCGGGACAGAGACCTACGAGCAGTACTTC. This translates into CASRATGTETYEQYF.

Concerning this clone: A read error may account for a junction end that differs from germline. V gene TRBV7-9 combines with J gene TRBJ1-4, with a tentative D call TRBD1 (5 bases). Germline V gene lookup returns CDR1 SEHNR and CDR2 FQNEAQ (reference sequence). The CDR3 has 16 amino acids. The CDR3 DNA is TGTTCCAGCAGCTTAGTGGTCGACAGTTCTAATGAAAAACTGTTTTTT. Residues: CSSSLVVDSSNEKLFF.